The rows below give T cell receptor beta chains drawn from one sample of a study of early T cells in non-severe SARS-CoV-2 infection. TCRdb itself ran the 5' RACE reads through MiXCR, one entry per CDR3 protein. The data show around 76,000 distinct CDR3 sequences, 12% seen once. The sequencing sample was made of whole blood. The receptors here all came from an adult who was a healthcare worker with PCR-confirmed SARS-CoV-2 infection or an uninfected control (not recorded which). CDR3s include the opening cysteine and the closing phenylalanine or tryptophan.

J: TRBJ2-1
length: 16
V: TRBV28
CDR3: CASSLFTSGRDNEQFF

J: TRBJ2-1
length: 17
V: TRBV19
CDR3: CASSTRELATTYNEQFF

J: TRBJ1-5
length: 13
V: TRBV12-3/TRBV12-4
CDR3: CASSLAENQPQHF

J: TRBJ2-7
length: 10
V: TRBV20-1
CDR3: CSAREYEQYF

J: TRBJ1-6
length: 16
V: TRBV6-5
CDR3: CASSYTGQPYNSPLHF

J: TRBJ2-5
length: 15
V: TRBV5-1
CDR3: CASSLVGTIQETQYF

J: TRBJ2-3
length: 16
V: TRBV6-6
CDR3: CASSQRTSGSTDTQYF

J: TRBJ1-1
length: 14
V: TRBV27
CDR3: CASSLSTGGVEAFF

J: TRBJ2-7
length: 16
V: TRBV6-2/TRBV6-3
CDR3: CASSVASGIRFYEQYF

J: TRBJ2-1
length: 15
V: TRBV4-1
CDR3: CASSHLGQGTSEQFF

J: TRBJ2-1
length: 16
V: TRBV6-6
CDR3: CASREGGSDHNNEQFF

J: TRBJ2-1
length: 14
V: TRBV29-1
CDR3: CSVEDTHTGFEQFF

J: TRBJ2-3
length: 13
V: TRBV5-1
CDR3: CASSPAGTDTQYF

J: TRBJ2-5
length: 15
V: TRBV7-9
CDR3: CASTQVAGDQETQYF

J: TRBJ1-1
length: 12
V: TRBV11-2
CDR3: CASSKRDTEAFF

J: TRBJ2-7
length: 11
V: TRBV9
CDR3: CASSVVYEQYF

J: TRBJ2-2
length: 16
V: TRBV5-6
CDR3: CASSSGSLAEETLLFF

J: TRBJ2-4
length: 14
V: TRBV14
CDR3: CASSHRTAKNIQYF

J: TRBJ2-3
length: 11
V: TRBV7-6
CDR3: CASSLSLAEPF

J: TRBJ1-4
length: 13
V: TRBV29-1
CDR3: CSVRTGGNEKLFF

J: TRBJ2-4
length: 15
V: TRBV7-9
CDR3: CASSLATLAKNIQYF

J: TRBJ2-1
length: 15
V: TRBV5-4
CDR3: CASSLVAGGTNEQFF

J: TRBJ2-1
length: 14
V: TRBV14
CDR3: CASSQELRNNEQFF

J: TRBJ2-3
length: 11
V: TRBV12-3/TRBV12-4
CDR3: CATGKSDTQYF

J: TRBJ2-3
length: 16
V: TRBV25-1
CDR3: CASSSIVGGRRDTQYF

J: TRBJ2-1
length: 17
V: TRBV7-8
CDR3: CASSLGLAGGSYNEQFF

J: TRBJ2-2
length: 11
V: TRBV30
CDR3: CAWSVHRELFF

J: TRBJ2-3
length: 15
V: TRBV27
CDR3: CASRYSGTSTDTQYF

J: TRBJ2-1
length: 15
V: TRBV20-1
CDR3: CSAPFAGSAYNEQFF

J: TRBJ2-1
length: 13
V: TRBV28
CDR3: CASRETRVNEQFF

J: TRBJ1-1
length: 14
V: TRBV18
CDR3: CASSPSPVTEEAFF

J: TRBJ2-1
length: 16
V: TRBV7-7
CDR3: CASSPALAGGLDEQFF

J: TRBJ2-6
length: 15
V: TRBV7-9
CDR3: CASSLYTSGANVLTF

J: TRBJ2-3
length: 14
V: TRBV6-1
CDR3: CAGMVSGRGDTQYF

J: TRBJ1-4
length: 17
V: TRBV12-3/TRBV12-4
CDR3: CASSFSISQTTNEKLFF

J: TRBJ2-2
length: 15
V: TRBV30
CDR3: CAFSPPLPNTGELFF

J: TRBJ1-5
length: 14
V: TRBV24-1
CDR3: CATSDFQGDQPQHF

J: TRBJ1-1
length: 15
V: TRBV7-9
CDR3: CASSLVGISYTEAFF

J: TRBJ1-1
length: 11
V: TRBV5-5
CDR3: CASSLRTEAFF

J: TRBJ1-2
length: 15
V: TRBV5-4
CDR3: CASSSIKRDSYGYTF

J: TRBJ1-5
length: 15
V: TRBV2
CDR3: CASSGPTGLGQPQHF

J: TRBJ2-1
length: 20
V: TRBV7-9
CDR3: CASSPLDGQNIKIYPGEQFF

J: TRBJ1-1
length: 15
V: TRBV9
CDR3: CASSVGGIMNTEAFF